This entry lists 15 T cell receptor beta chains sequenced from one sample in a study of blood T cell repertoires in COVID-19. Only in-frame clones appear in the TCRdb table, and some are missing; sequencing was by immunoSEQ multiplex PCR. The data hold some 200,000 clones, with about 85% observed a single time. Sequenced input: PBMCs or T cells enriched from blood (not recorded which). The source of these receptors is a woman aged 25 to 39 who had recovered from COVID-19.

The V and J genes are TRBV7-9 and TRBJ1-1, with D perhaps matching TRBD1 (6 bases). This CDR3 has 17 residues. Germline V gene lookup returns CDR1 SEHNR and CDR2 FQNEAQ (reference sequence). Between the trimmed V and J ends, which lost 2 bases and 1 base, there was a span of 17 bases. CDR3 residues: CASSLYVVRTENTEAFF. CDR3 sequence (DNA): TGTGCCAGCAGCTTATATGTGGTAAGGACAGAGAACACTGAAGCTTTCTTT.

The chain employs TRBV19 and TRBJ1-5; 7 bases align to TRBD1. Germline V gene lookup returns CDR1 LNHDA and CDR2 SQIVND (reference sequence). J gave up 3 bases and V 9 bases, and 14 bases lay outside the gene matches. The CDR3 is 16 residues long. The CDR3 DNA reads TGTGCCAGCGGTTACAGGGGCCGCCCCAACAATCAGCCCCAGCATTTT. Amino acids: CASGYRGRPNNQPQHF.

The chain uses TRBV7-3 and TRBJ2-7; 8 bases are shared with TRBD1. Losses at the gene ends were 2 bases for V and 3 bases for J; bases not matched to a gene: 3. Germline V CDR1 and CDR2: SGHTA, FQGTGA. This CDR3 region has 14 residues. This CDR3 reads CASSLLGQGYEQYF. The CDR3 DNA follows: TGTGCCAGCAGCTTACTCGGACAGGGCTACGAGCAGTACTTC.

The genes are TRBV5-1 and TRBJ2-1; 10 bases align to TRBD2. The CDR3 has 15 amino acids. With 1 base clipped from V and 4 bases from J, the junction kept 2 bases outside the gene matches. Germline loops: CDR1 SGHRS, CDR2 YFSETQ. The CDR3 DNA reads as TGCGCCAGCAGCTTGTCTAGCGGGGGTTACAATGAGCAGTTCTTC. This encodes CASSLSSGGYNEQFF.

The DNA for the CDR3 is TGCGCCAGCAGCCAACTAGCGGGGGGCTACATGGAGCAGTTCTTC. It translates to CASSQLAGGYMEQFF. The rearrangement uses TRBV4-1 and TRBJ2-1; 11 bases fit TRBD2. CDR1 is MGHRA and CDR2 is YSYEKL in the germline V gene. J lost 10 bases, V lost 2 bases, and 7 bases had no gene match. This CDR3 region has 15 residues.

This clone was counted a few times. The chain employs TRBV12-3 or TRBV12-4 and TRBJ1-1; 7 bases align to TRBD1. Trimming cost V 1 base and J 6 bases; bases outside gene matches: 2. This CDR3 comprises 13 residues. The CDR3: CASSLVTGSEAFF. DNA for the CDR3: TGTGCCAGCAGTTTAGTGACAGGGTCTGAAGCTTTCTTT.

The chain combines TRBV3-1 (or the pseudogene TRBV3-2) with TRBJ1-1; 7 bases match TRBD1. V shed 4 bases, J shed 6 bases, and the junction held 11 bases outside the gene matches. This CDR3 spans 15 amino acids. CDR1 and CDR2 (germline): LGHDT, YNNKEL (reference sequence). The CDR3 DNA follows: TGTGCCAGCAGCCGAGTCAGGGGGATTGTCTCTGAAGCTTTCTTT. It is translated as CASSRVRGIVSEAFF.

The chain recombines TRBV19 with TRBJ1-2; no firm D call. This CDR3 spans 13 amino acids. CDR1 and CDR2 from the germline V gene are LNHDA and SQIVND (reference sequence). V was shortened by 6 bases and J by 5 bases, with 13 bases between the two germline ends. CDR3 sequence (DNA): TGTGCCAGTAGGAAGACACGGGAGTATGGCTACACCTTC. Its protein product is CASRKTREYGYTF.

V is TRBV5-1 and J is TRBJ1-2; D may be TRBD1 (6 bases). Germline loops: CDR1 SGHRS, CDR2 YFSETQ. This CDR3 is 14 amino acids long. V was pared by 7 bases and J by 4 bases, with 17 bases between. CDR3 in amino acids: CASVLTGILYGYTF. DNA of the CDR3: TGCGCCAGCGTCTTAACAGGGATTCTCTATGGCTACACCTTC.

The CDR3 reads CASSGTGTTEAFF. The CDR3 DNA follows: TGTGCCAGTAGTGGGACAGGGACCACTGAAGCTTTCTTT. The rearrangement joins TRBV19 to TRBJ1-1; 9 nucleotides match TRBD1. The germline CDR1 and CDR2 sequences are LNHDA and SQIVND (reference sequence). This CDR3 is built from 13 residues. V dropped 5 bases and J dropped 4; count of bases not matched to a gene: 2.

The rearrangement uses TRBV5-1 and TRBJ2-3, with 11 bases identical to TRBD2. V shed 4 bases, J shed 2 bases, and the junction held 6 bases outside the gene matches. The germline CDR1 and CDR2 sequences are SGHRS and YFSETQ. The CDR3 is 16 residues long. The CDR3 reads CASSAPTSGATDTQYF. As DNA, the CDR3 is TGCGCCAGCAGCGCGCCGACTAGCGGGGCCACAGATACGCAGTATTTT. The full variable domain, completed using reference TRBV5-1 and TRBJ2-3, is KAGVTQTPRYLIKTRGQQVTLSCSPISGHRSVSWYQQTPGQGLQFLFEYFSETQRNKGNFPGRFSGRQFSNSRSEMNVSTLELGDSALYLCASSAPTSGATDTQYFGPGTRLTVL.

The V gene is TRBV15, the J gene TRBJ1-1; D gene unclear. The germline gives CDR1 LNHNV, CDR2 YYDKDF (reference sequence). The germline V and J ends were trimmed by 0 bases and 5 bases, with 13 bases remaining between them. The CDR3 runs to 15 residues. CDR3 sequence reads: CATSREAGPWTEAFF. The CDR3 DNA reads TGTGCCACCAGCAGAGAGGCGGGCCCGTGGACTGAAGCTTTCTTT.

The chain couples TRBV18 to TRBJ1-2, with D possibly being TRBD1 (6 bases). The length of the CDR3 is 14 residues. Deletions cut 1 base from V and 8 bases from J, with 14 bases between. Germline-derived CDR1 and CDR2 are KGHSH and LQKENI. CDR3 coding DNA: TGTGCCAGCTCACCACAGGCGGGGGGGCCCGGCTACACCTTC. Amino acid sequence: CASSPQAGGPGYTF.

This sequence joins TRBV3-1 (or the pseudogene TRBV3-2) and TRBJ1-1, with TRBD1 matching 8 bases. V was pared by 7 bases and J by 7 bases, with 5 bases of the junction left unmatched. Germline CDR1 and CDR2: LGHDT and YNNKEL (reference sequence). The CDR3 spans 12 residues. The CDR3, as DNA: TGTGCCAGCATACAGGGGGATAATGAAGCTTTCTTT. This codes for CASIQGDNEAFF.

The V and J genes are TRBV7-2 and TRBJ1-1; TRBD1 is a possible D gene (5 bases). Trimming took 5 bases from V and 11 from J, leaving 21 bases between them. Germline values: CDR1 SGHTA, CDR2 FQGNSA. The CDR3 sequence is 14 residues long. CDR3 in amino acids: CASSTLGLPESAFF. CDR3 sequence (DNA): TGTGCCAGCAGCACCCTGGGACTTCCCGAGTCGGCTTTCTTT.